This is a list of T cell receptor beta chains from one sample in a study of OX40 agonist ivuxolimab in advanced cancers. Data came from immunoSEQ multiplex PCR; TCRdb stores just in-frame clones and leaves some out. The data show some 63,000 clones, about 83% seen once. The sample here was CD4+ or CD8+ T cells sorted from blood, taken in a trial of the OX40 agonist ivuxolimab. The source is an adult with an advanced solid tumor such as melanoma, head and neck, liver or kidney cancer. Both conserved end residues are part of each CDR3. The order of the fields is J gene, CDR3 length, V gene, CDR3 protein.

>TRBJ2-7|14|TRBV6-6
CASSYSSNGYEQYF
>TRBJ2-1|13|TRBV5-6
CVSQGASYNEQFF
>TRBJ1-1|13|TRBV10-1
CASTEGATREAFF
>TRBJ2-3|13|TRBV10-3
CATWGGATDTQYF
>TRBJ2-3|15|TRBV10-2
CASSDSRLGTDTQYF
>TRBJ1-2|15|TRBV5-1
CASSLDGQGVYGYTF
>TRBJ2-1|17|TRBV27
CASSSRLQAGHYNEQFF
>TRBJ1-5|16|TRBV4-1
CASSHSTFDLNQPQHF
>TRBJ1-6|14|TRBV9
CASSRAGGNSPLHF
>TRBJ2-3|15|TRBV18
CASSPEDRRSDTQYF
>TRBJ2-5|12|TRBV27
CAIGQGRTSQYF
>TRBJ2-3|14|TRBV9
CASSVAERQDTQYF